The rows below give T cell receptor beta chains drawn from one sample of a study of shared clonotypes between healthy human individuals. Clones were read by immunoSEQ multiplex PCR, and TCRdb kept only the in-frame ones, dropping some. This sample has a few million clones, with just under 95% found just once. The sequenced sample was naive CD8+ T cells from PBMCs. The source of these receptors is a man between 18 and 29 years old in good health. Some clones in this sample may be carry-over from other donors' samples. The CDR3 runs from the conserved cysteine through the conserved F or W. The order of the fields is D gene, clone size, J gene, V gene, CDR3 DNA, CDR3 protein. D genes are given only for firm matches. Where a row states a size, it is once, few, many or the class of an expanded clone; other rows omit it.

d_call: TRBD2
clone_size: .
j_call: TRBJ2-7
v_call: TRBV11-2
cdr3_nt: TGTGCCAGCAGCTTAGAGACTAGCGGGTACTACGAGCAGTACTTC
cdr3_aa: CASSLETSGYYEQYF

d_call: .
clone_size: .
j_call: TRBJ2-5
v_call: TRBV14
cdr3_nt: TGTGCCAGCAGCCTCCAAACCCAAGAGACCCAGTACTTC
cdr3_aa: CASSLQTQETQYF

d_call: .
clone_size: .
j_call: TRBJ2-1
v_call: TRBV7-6
cdr3_nt: TGTGCCAGCAGCTTAAGGCAGGGGAGCCACAATGAGCAGTTCTTC
cdr3_aa: CASSLRQGSHNEQFF

d_call: TRBD1
clone_size: once
j_call: TRBJ1-1
v_call: TRBV7-8
cdr3_nt: TGTGCCAGCAGCCCGGACAGGGGGCACACTGAAGCTTTCTTT
cdr3_aa: CASSPDRGHTEAFF

d_call: .
clone_size: .
j_call: TRBJ2-2
v_call: TRBV7-9
cdr3_nt: TGTGCCAGCAGTGCGGGGGCCACCGGGGAGCTGTTTTTT
cdr3_aa: CASSAGATGELFF

d_call: .
clone_size: .
j_call: TRBJ2-7
v_call: TRBV7-9
cdr3_nt: TGTGCCAGCAGCTCTAGCCCCCCGATCTACGAGCAGTACTTC
cdr3_aa: CASSSSPPIYEQYF

d_call: .
clone_size: .
j_call: TRBJ1-1
v_call: TRBV6-1
cdr3_nt: TGTGCCAGCAGACAACTAGACAGGAAAAACACTGAAGCTTTCTTT
cdr3_aa: CASRQLDRKNTEAFF

d_call: .
clone_size: .
j_call: TRBJ1-2
v_call: TRBV7-8
cdr3_nt: TGTGCCAGCAGCTTCGAACGGGACACGGATGGCTACACCTTC
cdr3_aa: CASSFERDTDGYTF

d_call: TRBD1
clone_size: once
j_call: TRBJ2-5
v_call: TRBV7-6
cdr3_nt: TGTGCCAGCAGCTTGGACAGGGTGGAGACCCAGTACTTC
cdr3_aa: CASSLDRVETQYF

d_call: .
clone_size: .
j_call: TRBJ1-2
v_call: TRBV28
cdr3_nt: TGTGCCAGCCATTCCCTCGGGGGACTCTATGGCTACACCTTC
cdr3_aa: CASHSLGGLYGYTF

d_call: TRBD2
clone_size: .
j_call: TRBJ2-1
v_call: TRBV9
cdr3_nt: TGTGCCAGCAGTTTAGCGGGGTCGTACTCCTACAATGAGCAGTTCTTC
cdr3_aa: CASSLAGSYSYNEQFF

d_call: TRBD2
clone_size: .
j_call: TRBJ2-7
v_call: TRBV5-1
cdr3_nt: TGCGCCAGCAGCTTGGCGGGAGGGCCGGTAGAGCAGTACTTC
cdr3_aa: CASSLAGGPVEQYF

d_call: .
clone_size: once
j_call: TRBJ2-2
v_call: TRBV10-2
cdr3_nt: TGCGCCAGCTTGCAGAACACCGGGGAGCTGTTTTTT
cdr3_aa: CASLQNTGELFF

d_call: .
clone_size: .
j_call: TRBJ2-5
v_call: TRBV15
cdr3_nt: TGTGCCACCAGCAGAGATCGTGGAGAGACCCAGTACTTC
cdr3_aa: CATSRDRGETQYF

d_call: .
clone_size: .
j_call: TRBJ2-7
v_call: TRBV5-6
cdr3_nt: .
cdr3_aa: CASSWGQGAYEQHF

d_call: TRBD2
clone_size: .
j_call: TRBJ2-3
v_call: TRBV28
cdr3_nt: TGTGCCAGCAGTCGTTATAGCGGGAGCACAGATACGCAGTATTTT
cdr3_aa: CASSRYSGSTDTQYF

d_call: .
clone_size: .
j_call: TRBJ1-1
v_call: TRBV11-2
cdr3_nt: TGTGCCAGCAGCCTTCAGGGGTACACTGAAGCTTTCTTT
cdr3_aa: CASSLQGYTEAFF

d_call: TRBD1
clone_size: .
j_call: TRBJ1-4
v_call: TRBV28
cdr3_nt: TGTGCCAGCACCCCAGCACAGGGGGCTGCAGGAGAAAAACTGTTTTTT
cdr3_aa: CASTPAQGAAGEKLFF

d_call: .
clone_size: .
j_call: TRBJ1-2
v_call: TRBV30
cdr3_nt: TGTGCCTGGAGTGTACGGGCAGGGCGGTCCTATGGCTACACCTTC
cdr3_aa: CAWSVRAGRSYGYTF

d_call: TRBD2
clone_size: .
j_call: TRBJ2-3
v_call: TRBV27
cdr3_nt: TGTGCCAGCAGTTCCGGATTAACTAGCGGAGGCTCCCCTAGCACAGATACGCAGTATTTT
cdr3_aa: CASSSGLTSGGSPSTDTQYF

d_call: .
clone_size: .
j_call: TRBJ2-3
v_call: TRBV7-2
cdr3_nt: TGTGCCAGCAGTTCAAGGGGCGCTAGGTACATTAGCACAGATACGCAGTATTTT
cdr3_aa: CASSSRGARYISTDTQYF

d_call: TRBD2
clone_size: once
j_call: TRBJ2-1
v_call: TRBV4-1
cdr3_nt: TGCGCCAGCAGCCCCGGATTAGCGGGGGGCCACAATGAGCAGTTCTTC
cdr3_aa: CASSPGLAGGHNEQFF

d_call: .
clone_size: .
j_call: TRBJ2-7
v_call: TRBV9
cdr3_nt: TGTGCCAGCAGCTCCCGAGGGGATCCCCCCTACGAGCAGTACTTC
cdr3_aa: CASSSRGDPPYEQYF

d_call: .
clone_size: .
j_call: TRBJ2-3
v_call: TRBV19
cdr3_nt: TGTGCCAGTAGGCTGGGAAGGGAACAAGATACGCAGTATTTT
cdr3_aa: CASRLGREQDTQYF

d_call: .
clone_size: once
j_call: TRBJ2-7
v_call: TRBV28
cdr3_nt: TGTGCCAGCAGCCTCGAACAGGGAGGGGCCTACGAGCAGTACTTC
cdr3_aa: CASSLEQGGAYEQYF

d_call: TRBD2
clone_size: .
j_call: TRBJ2-2
v_call: TRBV27
cdr3_nt: TGTGCCAGCACCTACTCGGGGGGAGTGCGGACCGGGGAGCTGTTTTTT
cdr3_aa: CASTYSGGVRTGELFF

d_call: .
clone_size: few
j_call: TRBJ2-2
v_call: TRBV7-9
cdr3_nt: TGTGCCAGCAGCTTAGGCCGGGGCGGCCCGAACACCGGGGAGCTGTTTTTT
cdr3_aa: CASSLGRGGPNTGELFF

d_call: .
clone_size: .
j_call: TRBJ1-5
v_call: TRBV27
cdr3_nt: TGTGCCAGCAGTTCAAAGACATCTCGGTCAATGCCCCAGCATTTT
cdr3_aa: CASSSKTSRSMPQHF

d_call: .
clone_size: .
j_call: TRBJ2-7
v_call: TRBV27
cdr3_nt: TGTGCCAGCTCAAGCCGGGGGCTCTACGAGCAGTACTTC
cdr3_aa: CASSSRGLYEQYF

d_call: .
clone_size: .
j_call: TRBJ1-5
v_call: TRBV28
cdr3_nt: TGTGCCAGCAGTTTCGTTTTGAGTTCCAATAGCAATCAGCCCCAGCATTTT
cdr3_aa: CASSFVLSSNSNQPQHF

d_call: .
clone_size: .
j_call: TRBJ1-2
v_call: TRBV6-1
cdr3_nt: TGTGCCAGCAGTGATCTAGGCGGCGGCGGCTACACCTTC
cdr3_aa: CASSDLGGGGYTF

d_call: .
clone_size: once
j_call: TRBJ2-1
v_call: TRBV11-2
cdr3_nt: TGTGCCAGCAGCCTCCCCAATGAGCAGTTCTTC
cdr3_aa: CASSLPNEQFF

d_call: .
clone_size: .
j_call: TRBJ2-7
v_call: TRBV11-2
cdr3_nt: TGTGCCAGCAGCTTAGCCCCCCACGAGCAGTACTTC
cdr3_aa: CASSLAPHEQYF

d_call: .
clone_size: .
j_call: TRBJ2-5
v_call: TRBV9
cdr3_nt: TGTGCCAGCAGCGTAGCTACGCGGCAGCAAGAGACCCAGTACTTC
cdr3_aa: CASSVATRQQETQYF

d_call: .
clone_size: .
j_call: TRBJ2-1
v_call: TRBV7-3
cdr3_nt: TGTGCCAGCAGCTTCTCTGAGGAGGCGGGTGAGCAGTTCTTC
cdr3_aa: CASSFSEEAGEQFF

d_call: TRBD2
clone_size: .
j_call: TRBJ2-7
v_call: TRBV29-1
cdr3_nt: TGCAGCGTTGATGGGCTAGCGGGCGGCAGCTCCTACGAGCAGTACTTC
cdr3_aa: CSVDGLAGGSSYEQYF

d_call: TRBD1
clone_size: .
j_call: TRBJ2-7
v_call: TRBV14
cdr3_nt: TGTGCCAGCAGCCAGGAGAGGACAGGGGTGCTGGAAAACGAGCAGTACTTC
cdr3_aa: CASSQERTGVLENEQYF

d_call: .
clone_size: .
j_call: TRBJ2-5
v_call: TRBV6-4
cdr3_nt: TGTGCCAGCGGGGAAGAGACCCAGTACTTC
cdr3_aa: CASGEETQYF

d_call: .
clone_size: .
j_call: TRBJ2-3
v_call: TRBV5-6
cdr3_nt: TGTGCCAGCAGCTTGGCCATGGCAGACCAAGGGGGCACAGATACGCAGTATTTT
cdr3_aa: CASSLAMADQGGTDTQYF

d_call: .
clone_size: .
j_call: TRBJ1-2
v_call: TRBV9
cdr3_nt: TGTGCCAGCAGCGTAGGCCAGTCCACTAACTATGGCTACACCTTC
cdr3_aa: CASSVGQSTNYGYTF